Below, 29 T cell receptor beta chains from the same sample are listed, as sequenced in a study of T-cell memory formation after mild COVID-19. TCRdb re-analysed the 5' RACE reads in MiXCR, keeping a single row per CDR3 protein. The sample shows 300,000 to 350,000 distinct CDR3 sequences, 13% of them seen only once. The specimen was PBMCs or a T cell subset sorted from them (not recorded which). These receptors originate from a man younger than 35 who had mild COVID-19 (a few samples of this study predate the infection). Cell type and time point are not known.

This clonotype has a handful of counts. V and J are TRBV5-1 and TRBJ1-1; D is perhaps TRBD1 (6 bases). The CDR3 totals 13 residues. The germline CDR1 and CDR2 sequences are SGHRS and YFSETQ. The V end was cut by 0 bases, the J end by 11 bases, with 14 bases between. This CDR3 is CASSLGTASGAFF. DNA of the CDR3: TGCGCCAGCAGCTTGGGGACAGCCAGTGGCGCTTTCTTT.

The rearrangement links TRBV24-1 to TRBJ2-3, with 8 bases lining up with TRBD2. This CDR3 comprises 14 residues. The V segment lost 12 bases and the J segment 4 bases; nucleotides outside the gene matches: 11. Germline V gives CDR1 KGHDR, CDR2 SFDVKD. Here the CDR3 reads CASQAGGKADTQYF. The CDR3 nucleotides read TGTGCCTCCCAGGCGGGGGGAAAAGCAGATACGCAGTATTTT.

This clonotype turned up a few times. Written as DNA, the CDR3 is TGCAGTGCTACACGGACTAGCGGCCACACAGATACGCAGTATTTT. It yields the protein CSATRTSGHTDTQYF. The chain combines TRBV20-1 with TRBJ2-3; TRBD2 matches 10 bases. The CDR3 totals 15 residues. After removal of 4 bases from V and 2 bases from J, the junction contained 6 bases not matched to a gene. CDR1 DFQATT and CDR2 SNEGSKA come from the germline V gene (reference sequence).

This clonotype was found a few times. The gene calls are TRBV11-2 and TRBJ2-3, with no clear D. Per the germline V gene, CDR1 is SGHAT and CDR2 is FQNNGV. Trimming stripped 1 base from V and 3 bases from J, with 14 bases between. The CDR3 runs 16 residues. CDR3: CASSLVRLFNTDTQYF. CDR3 in DNA: TGTGCCAGCAGCTTAGTTCGGCTCTTCAATACAGATACGCAGTATTTT.

V usage is TRBV28 and J usage is TRBJ2-1, with TRBD2 identical over 11 bases. Trimming took 4 bases from V and 1 from J; bases not matched to a gene: 3. This CDR3 has 16 residues. Germline loops: CDR1 MDHEN, CDR2 SYDVKM. CDR3 sequence (DNA): TGTGCCAGCAGTTCACCTAGCGGGGGGTCCTACAATGAGCAGTTCTTC. Amino acid sequence: CASSSPSGGSYNEQFF.

The chain joins TRBV11-2 to TRBJ1-1; D is unresolved. Per the germline V gene, CDR1 is SGHAT and CDR2 is FQNNGV. V dropped 1 base and J dropped 2 bases, with 20 bases sitting between them. The length of the CDR3 is 18 residues. CDR3 sequence reads: CASSLVRARTQINTEAFF. The CDR3 DNA is TGTGCCAGCAGCTTAGTACGGGCCAGAACCCAGATCAACACTGAAGCTTTCTTT.

J is TRBJ1-5 and V is TRBV11-2, with no clear D. Germline CDR1 and CDR2: SGHAT and FQNNGV. V lost 1 base, J lost 11 bases, and 15 bases lay in between. This CDR3 is 14 amino acids long. The CDR3 protein is CASSLVEGGQTQHF. The CDR3 nucleotides are TGTGCCAGCAGCTTAGTCGAGGGCGGGCAGACCCAGCATTTT.

The chain couples TRBV6-6 to TRBJ1-1; the D is unclear. This CDR3 comprises 14 residues. Germline CDR1 is MNHNY and CDR2 is SVGAGI (reference sequence). Between the trimmed V and J ends, which lost 7 bases and 4 bases, there was a span of 16 bases. Here the CDR3 DNA reads TGTGCCAGCACCACCTCAGACGGAGCCACTGAAGCTTTCTTT. This sequence encodes CASTTSDGATEAFF.

This clonotype was seen at least ten times. This chain uses TRBV7-2 with TRBJ2-1, with D possibly being TRBD1 (5 bases). Germline assignment: CDR1 SGHTA and CDR2 FQGNSA. The CDR3 sequence is 14 residues long. V was cut by 5 bases and J by 7 bases, with 15 bases left in between. As DNA, the CDR3 is TGTGCCAGCAGCCCCAGGGTGATGGGAAATGAGCAGTTCTTC. Its translation: CASSPRVMGNEQFF.

The chain combines TRBV6-6 with TRBJ1-6; no firm D call. V gave up 2 bases and J gave up 5 bases, with 13 bases separating them. CDR1 and CDR2 from the germline V gene are MNHNY and SVGAGI (reference sequence). This CDR3 has 16 amino acids. CDR3 nucleotide sequence: TGTGCCAGCAGTTACCCGGCGGCCTGGGATAATTCACCCCTCCACTTT. It encodes CASSYPAAWDNSPLHF.

The sample holds a few counts of this clonotype. The J gene is TRBJ2-5, the V gene TRBV5-1; D call uncertain. The V end lost 4 bases, the J end lost 3 bases, and 25 bases lay between the germline ends. The germline V gene encodes CDR1 SGHRS and CDR2 YFSETQ. The length of the CDR3 is 18 residues. DNA for the CDR3: TGCGCCAGCAGCGCCCTACCTAACCTCGGGCGGTCAGAAGAGACCCAGTACTTC. The encoded protein is CASSALPNLGRSEETQYF.

V is TRBV7-2 and J is TRBJ2-2; the match to TRBD2 covers 7 bases. With V trimmed by 5 bases and J by 2 bases, 5 bases remained unmatched. CDR3 length equals 15 residues. In germline, CDR1 is SGHTA, CDR2 FQGNSA. The CDR3 region is CASSTRLANTGELFF. In DNA form, the CDR3 reads TGTGCCAGCAGCACCCGACTAGCAAACACCGGGGAGCTGTTTTTT. The full variable domain, rest sourced from reference TRBV7-2 and TRBJ2-2, is GAGVSQSPSNKVTEKGKDVELRCDPISGHTALYWYRQSLGQGLEFLIYFQGNSAPDKSGLPSDRFSAERTGGSVSTLTIQRTQQEDSAVYLCASSTRLANTGELFFGEGSRLTVL.

This clonotype was counted at least ten times. The chain combines TRBV2 with TRBJ1-5; D ambiguous. V lost 0 bases and J lost 3, with 12 bases in between. The CDR3 spans 16 residues. Germline-derived CDR1 and CDR2 are SNHLY and FYNNEI. Here the CDR3 DNA reads TGTGCCAGCAGTGAAGCCGACGACGCAGTCAATCAGCCCCAGCATTTT. The encoded protein is CASSEADDAVNQPQHF.

This clonotype was seen only a few times. This chain uses TRBV11-2 with TRBJ2-7; perhaps TRBD1 as D (6 bases). The CDR3 runs 13 residues. Germline V gene sequence: CDR1 SGHAT, CDR2 FQNNGV. V lost 2 bases and J lost 7, with 12 bases in between. The CDR3 region is CASSLSTGREQYV. The DNA of the CDR3 is TGTGCCAGCAGCTTATCCACAGGGCGGGAGCAGTACGTC.

The chain couples TRBV5-4 to TRBJ1-2; TRBD1 matches at 7 bases. Germline-derived CDR1 and CDR2 are SGHNT and YYREEE (reference sequence). The CDR3 sequence is 15 residues long. The ends lost 0 bases at V and 1 base at J; junction bases unmatched: 3. In nucleotides, the CDR3 is TGTGCCAGCAGCTTGGGGCAGGGGGTTAACTATGGCTACACCTTC. Translated, it gives CASSLGQGVNYGYTF. Looking up the rest from reference TRBV5-4 and TRBJ1-2 gives the full variable domain: ETGVTQSPTHLIKTRGQQVTLRCSSQSGHNTVSWYQQALGQGPQFIFQYYREEENGRGNFPPRFSGLQFPNYSSELNVNALELDDSALYLCASSLGQGVNYGYTFGSGTRLTVV.

The genes are TRBV12-3 or TRBV12-4 and TRBJ1-1; TRBD1 matches 7 bases. The CDR3 is made up of 15 amino acids. Germline trimming cut 4 bases from V and 5 bases from J; bases unmatched to any gene: 10. The CDR3 loop reads CASSSPGGQWTEAFF. The CDR3 DNA reads as TGTGCCAGCAGTTCCCCAGGGGGGCAGTGGACTGAAGCTTTCTTT.

The chain couples TRBV6-2 or TRBV6-3 to TRBJ1-1, with no clear D. Germline values: CDR1 MNHEY, CDR2 SVGEGT. V lost 5 bases and J 3 bases, leaving 13 bases between the germline ends. The CDR3 is 14 residues long. CDR3: CASSLTLGYTEAFF. Here the CDR3 DNA reads TGTGCCAGCAGTCTGACCCTCGGCTACACTGAAGCTTTCTTT.

The sample holds a few counts of this clonotype. The chain employs TRBV20-1 and TRBJ1-5; D unresolved. V was pared by 4 bases and J by 1 base, with 5 bases between. The CDR3 sequence is 12 residues long. Germline CDR1 reads DFQATT; CDR2 reads SNEGSKA (reference sequence). The CDR3 sequence is CSATVSNQPQHF. Written as DNA, the CDR3 is TGCAGTGCTACCGTAAGCAATCAGCCCCAGCATTTT.

This clonotype came up a few times. This rearrangement joins TRBV20-1 to TRBJ2-7; 7 nucleotides align to TRBD1. Germline assignment: CDR1 DFQATT and CDR2 SNEGSKA (reference sequence). The CDR3 contains 12 residues. Trimming cost V 6 bases and J 3 bases; bases outside gene matches: 5. CDR3 protein: CSARGQLYEQYF. The CDR3 coding sequence is TGCAGTGCAAGGGGACAGCTCTACGAGCAGTACTTC.

The CDR3 is CASSYLNSRGGYTF. Here the CDR3 DNA reads TGTGCCAGCAGTTATCTAAACTCGAGAGGGGGCTACACCTTC. The chain uses TRBV6-2 or TRBV6-3 and TRBJ1-2; D unresolved. Germline V lookup: CDR1 MNHEY, CDR2 SVGEGT. Trimming stripped 3 bases from V and 8 bases from J, with 16 bases between. The CDR3 sequence is 14 residues long.

This sequence joins TRBV4-3 and TRBJ1-1; D not certain. Trimming took off 0 bases at V and 4 bases at J, with 15 bases between the two ends. CDR1 LGHNA and CDR2 YSLEER come from the germline V gene. The CDR3 totals 16 residues. The CDR3 reads CASSQEGPASGTEAFF. The DNA for the CDR3 is TGCGCCAGCAGCCAAGAGGGCCCGGCGAGTGGCACTGAAGCTTTCTTT.

J is TRBJ2-2 and V is TRBV18; D might be TRBD1 or TRBD2, each matching 5 bases. CDR3 length: 17 residues. Germline V gene data show CDR1 as KGHSH and CDR2 as LQKENI. V lost 5 bases and J lost 4, with 20 bases in between. CDR3 DNA sequence: TGTGCCAGCTCATCCACCGCTTCGAGGGGTGCCACCGGGGAGCTGTTTTTT. This gives the protein CASSSTASRGATGELFF.

This clonotype was observed a handful of times. The chain uses TRBV7-2 and TRBJ2-7, with 7 nucleotides matching TRBD2. The CDR3 contains 19 residues. Looked up from germline, CDR1 is SGHTA and CDR2 is FQGNSA. The trim removed 0 bases at V and 3 bases at J, leaving 17 bases unmatched. The CDR3 DNA reads TGTGCCAGCAGCTTAGCGCTTCCATTTGTCGGTCAGCGGGACTACGAGCAGTACTTC. Its translation is CASSLALPFVGQRDYEQYF.

This clonotype has more than one count but fewer than ten. V and J are TRBV4-3 and TRBJ1-1; D not resolved. Germline V gene lookup returns CDR1 LGHNA and CDR2 YSLEER. The V gene lost 0 bases and the J gene lost 1 base, with 9 bases spanning the gap. The CDR3 length is 15 residues. CDR3 DNA: TGCGCCAGCAGCCAAGATTCCAGGCCGAACACTGAAGCTTTCTTT. It yields the protein CASSQDSRPNTEAFF.

This clonotype was observed a handful of times. The chain employs TRBV18 and TRBJ1-1; D remains unclear. V was trimmed by 4 bases and J by 4 bases, leaving 13 bases between them. In germline, CDR1 is KGHSH, CDR2 LQKENI. This CDR3 has 14 amino acids. CDR3 DNA: TGTGCCAGCTCACTTCTTGCCGACGGCACTGAAGCTTTCTTT. Residues: CASSLLADGTEAFF.

This clonotype was picked up a small number of times. V is TRBV3-1 and J is TRBJ2-5; 10 bases align to TRBD2. The CDR3 covers 15 residues. The germline gives CDR1 LGHDT, CDR2 YNNKEL (reference sequence). V dropped 3 bases and J dropped 6; count of bases not matched to a gene: 7. The CDR3 DNA is TGTGCCAGCAGCCAGGGGAGCGGGGGGGCGCAGACCCAGTACTTC. It codes for CASSQGSGGAQTQYF.

This clonotype has a handful of counts. This chain's CDR3 is CASSQDMGVGNIQYF. The CDR3 DNA follows: TGTGCCAGCAGCCAAGATATGGGTGTCGGGAACATTCAGTACTTC. The V call is TRBV4-2, the J call TRBJ2-4, with D uncertain. Germline loops: CDR1 LGHNA, CDR2 YNFKEQ. The CDR3 is 15 residues long. Trimming took off 0 bases at V and 7 bases at J, with 13 bases between the two ends.

The table lists this clonotype with a few counts. The rearrangement joins TRBV4-2 to TRBJ2-5, with TRBD1 as a possible D gene (5 bases). The germline V and J ends were trimmed by 0 bases and 1 base, with 12 bases remaining between them. The CDR3 is made up of 16 amino acids. The germline V gene encodes CDR1 LGHNA and CDR2 YNFKEQ. CDR3 region: CASSQDRQGFQETQYF. DNA of the CDR3: TGTGCCAGCAGCCAAGATAGGCAGGGCTTCCAAGAGACCCAGTACTTC.

This chain links TRBV7-2 with TRBJ1-5; 7 bases map to TRBD1. V shed 1 base, J shed 2 bases, and the junction held 5 bases outside the gene matches. The CDR3 loop spans 16 amino acids. CDR1 SGHTA and CDR2 FQGNSA come from the germline V gene. The DNA for the CDR3 is TGTGCCAGCAGCTTAGAGAGCGGACAGGGCAATCAGCCCCAGCATTTT. Protein: CASSLESGQGNQPQHF.